Listed below are T cell receptor beta chains from one sample, sequenced in a study of regulatory T cells in long-lasting Graves disease. TCRdb called the multiplex PCR reads again in MiXCR, with one record for every CDR3 protein. The data hold 350,000 to 500,000 distinct CDR3 sequences, with around 15% observed a single time. The same data also went into a second study, on T cells in Graves' hyperthyroidism and ophthalmopathy.

The source was peripheral blood mononuclear cells (PBMCs), collected at new diagnosis, from a patient treated with antithyroid drugs. The receptors here all came from a woman between 45 and 65 years old with Graves disease. CDR3s include the opening cysteine and the closing phenylalanine or tryptophan. Each record gives: CDR3 length, V gene, D gene, clone size, CDR3 protein. A D gene is named only where the DNA matches it firmly. Size values are once, few and many counts, or a class for expanded clones, and some rows have none.

12 | TRBV18 | NA | many | CASSPGVDEQFF
13 | TRBV29-1 | TRBD1 | many | CSVEGQGPYEQYF
14 | TRBV6-1 | NA | once | CASSEQGGEQPQHF
15 | TRBV5-1 | NA | many | CASSPDGGRLFEQYF
14 | TRBV28 | NA | many | CASSLAGPWQPQHF
12 | TRBV29-1 | NA | few | CSVGGGPHEQYF
18 | TRBV28 | TRBD1 | many | CASSLAAGTGFYSYEQYF
14 | TRBV4-1 | NA | many | CASSQEGKGGEQYF
17 | TRBV5-1 | NA | NA | CASSPTNPTRAGNTIYF
16 | TRBV6-5 | NA | few | CASSYDVRIPNYGYTF